This TCR beta chain is from a study of blood T cell repertoires in COVID-19. Trimming cost V 2 bases and J 4 bases; bases outside gene matches: 11. The germline gives CDR1 SGHRS, CDR2 YFSETQ. CDR3 length equals 16 residues. TCRdb's copy holds only in-frame clones and misses some; the assay was immunoSEQ multiplex PCR. The table records under 40,000 clones, more than 80% of them present only once. This clone was found once. The source is a male donor with active COVID-19. The genes are TRBV5-1 and TRBJ2-5; 7 nucleotides line up with TRBD1. Sequencing input: peripheral blood. The CDR3 reads CASSLPTGVGTETQYF. The CDR3 DNA reads as TGCGCCAGCAGCTTACCTACAGGGGTCGGTACAGAGACCCAGTACTTC.